This paragraph reports one TCR beta chain. This specimen comes from a study of CD4 T cells in relation to SARS-CoV-2 and coronaviruses. V lost 8 bases and J 4 bases, leaving 7 bases between the germline ends. The CDR3 covers 11 residues. Libraries were prepared by immunoSEQ multiplex PCR; TCRdb keeps only in-frame clonotypes and omits some of them. The data hold 60,000 to 65,000 clones, with 94% observed a single time. The unexposed donors gave CD4+ T cells in about 2011-2019, prior to COVID-19. This sequence was found in a human donor in good health. V gene TRBV12-3 or TRBV12-4 combines with J gene TRBJ2-3; D is ambiguous. Sequencing was performed on naive CD4+ T cells from PBMCs. As to subset: naive CD4+ T cells isolated by negative enrichment. CDR3 protein: CASRKADTQYF. The CDR3 nucleotides read TGTGCCAGCCGAAAGGCAGATACGCAGTATTTT.